This T cell receptor (beta chain) was captured by sequencing in a study of cytomegalovirus exposure and HLA in healthy donors. The PCR contained 60 Vbeta and 13 Jbeta primers. The table came from immunoSEQ multiplex PCR; TCRdb's copy has only in-frame clones and leaves some out. This sample has roughly 150,000 clones; 64% occur once, and the top ten carry about 3%. CDR1 and CDR2 from the germline V gene are LGHNA and YNFKEQ. Trimming removed 1 base at V and 4 bases at J, with 17 bases between. CDR3 length: 16 residues. The source is a woman in her twenties or thirties in good health and CMV-seropositive. The J gene is TRBJ2-7, the V gene TRBV4-2, with D possibly TRBD2 on 6 matching bases. Sequencing input: PBMCs. The CDR3 loop reads CASSQGTRDSEYEQYF. The DNA for the CDR3 is TGTGCCAGCAGCCAAGGGACAAGGGACTCCGAATACGAGCAGTACTTC.